This TCR beta chain was sequenced in a study of blood T cell repertoires in COVID-19. At the level of the study: T cells, B-cell-depleted T cells, or PBMCs provided the cDNA or gDNA that served as material.

Donors of Cohort 3 who recovered were those that had two negative PCRs, clearance, or symptom resolution. Trimming removed 0 bases at V and 7 bases at J, with 15 bases between. CDR3 size: 15 residues. Looked up from germline, CDR1 is WSHSY and CDR2 is SAAADI. TCRdb's copy holds only in-frame clones and misses some; the assay was immunoSEQ multiplex PCR. The top ten hold approximately 10% of the sample, which has 200,000 to 250,000 clones, approximately 90% seen once. The sample taken for sequencing was PBMCs or T cells enriched from blood (not recorded which). This chain joins TRBV10-2 and TRBJ1-2; no clear D gene. This TCR was sampled from a man between 25 and 39 years old who had recovered from COVID-19. CDR3 in amino acids: CASSESSGGLGGYTF. DNA of the CDR3: TGCGCCAGCAGTGAGTCAAGTGGAGGGTTGGGTGGCTACACCTTC.